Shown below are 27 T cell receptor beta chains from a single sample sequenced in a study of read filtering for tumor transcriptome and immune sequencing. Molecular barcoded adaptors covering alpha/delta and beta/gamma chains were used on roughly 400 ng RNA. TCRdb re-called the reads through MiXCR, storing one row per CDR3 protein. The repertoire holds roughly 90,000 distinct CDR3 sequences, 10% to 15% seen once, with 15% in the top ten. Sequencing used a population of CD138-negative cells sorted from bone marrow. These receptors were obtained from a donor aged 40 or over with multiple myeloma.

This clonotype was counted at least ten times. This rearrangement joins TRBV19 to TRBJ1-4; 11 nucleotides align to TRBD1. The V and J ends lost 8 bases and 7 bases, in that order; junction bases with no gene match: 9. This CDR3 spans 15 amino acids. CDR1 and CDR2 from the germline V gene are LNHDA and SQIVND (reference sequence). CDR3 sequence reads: CASAERTGGSEKLFF. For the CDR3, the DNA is TGTGCCAGTGCCGAGAGGACAGGGGGCAGTGAAAAACTGTTTTTT.

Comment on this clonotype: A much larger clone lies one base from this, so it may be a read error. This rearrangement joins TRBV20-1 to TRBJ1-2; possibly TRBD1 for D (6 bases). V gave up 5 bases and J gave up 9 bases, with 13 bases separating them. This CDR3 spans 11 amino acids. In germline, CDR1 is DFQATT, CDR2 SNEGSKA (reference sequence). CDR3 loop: CSAYRDRSYTF. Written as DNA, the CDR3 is TGCAGTGCTTACAGGGATCGTAGCTACACCTTC.

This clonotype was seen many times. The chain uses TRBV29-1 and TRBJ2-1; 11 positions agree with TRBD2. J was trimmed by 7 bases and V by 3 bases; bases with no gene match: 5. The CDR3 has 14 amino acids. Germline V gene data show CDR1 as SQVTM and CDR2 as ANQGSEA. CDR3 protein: CSVDPGLAVNEQFF. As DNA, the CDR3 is TGCAGCGTTGACCCGGGACTAGCGGTAAATGAGCAGTTCTTC.

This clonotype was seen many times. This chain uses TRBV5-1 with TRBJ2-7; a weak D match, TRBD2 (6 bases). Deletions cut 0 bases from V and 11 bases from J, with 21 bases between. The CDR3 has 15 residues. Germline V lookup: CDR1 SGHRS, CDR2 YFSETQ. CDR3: CASSLAGSASPGEYF. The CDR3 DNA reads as TGCGCCAGCAGCTTGGCCGGGAGTGCATCGCCGGGAGAGTACTTC.

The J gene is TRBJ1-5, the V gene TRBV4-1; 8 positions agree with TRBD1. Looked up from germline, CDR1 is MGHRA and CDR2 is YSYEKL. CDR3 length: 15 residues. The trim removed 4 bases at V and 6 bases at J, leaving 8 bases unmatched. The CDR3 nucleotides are TGCGCCAGCAGCCCCGACAGGGGTGGGGGTCAGCCCCAGCATTTT. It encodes CASSPDRGGGQPQHF.

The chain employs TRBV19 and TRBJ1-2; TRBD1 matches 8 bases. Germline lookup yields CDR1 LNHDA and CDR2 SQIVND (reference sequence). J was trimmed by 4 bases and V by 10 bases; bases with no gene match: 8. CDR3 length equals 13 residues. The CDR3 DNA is TGTGCCACCGGCGACAGGGGCGTCTATGGCTACACCTTC. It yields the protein CATGDRGVYGYTF.

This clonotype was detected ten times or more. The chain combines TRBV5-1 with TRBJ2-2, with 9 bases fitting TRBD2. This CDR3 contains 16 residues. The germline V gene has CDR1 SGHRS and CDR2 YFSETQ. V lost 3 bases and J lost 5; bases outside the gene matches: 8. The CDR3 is CASSSNSGSWTGELFF. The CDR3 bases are TGCGCCAGCAGCTCTAATAGCGGGAGTTGGACCGGGGAGCTGTTTTTT.

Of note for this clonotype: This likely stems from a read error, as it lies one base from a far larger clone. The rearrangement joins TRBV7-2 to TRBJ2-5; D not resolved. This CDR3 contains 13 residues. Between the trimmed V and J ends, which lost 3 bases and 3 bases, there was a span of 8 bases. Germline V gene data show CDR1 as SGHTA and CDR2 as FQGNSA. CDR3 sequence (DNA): TGTGCCAGCAGCTTTACTGGCGAAGAGACCCAGTACTTC. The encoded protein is CASSFTGEETQYF.

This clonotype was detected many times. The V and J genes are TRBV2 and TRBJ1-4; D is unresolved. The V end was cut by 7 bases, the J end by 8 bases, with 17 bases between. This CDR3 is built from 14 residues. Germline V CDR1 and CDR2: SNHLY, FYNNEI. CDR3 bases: TGTGCCAGCACAGCGGACGGTCCGGGGGAAAAACTGTTTTTT. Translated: CASTADGPGEKLFF.

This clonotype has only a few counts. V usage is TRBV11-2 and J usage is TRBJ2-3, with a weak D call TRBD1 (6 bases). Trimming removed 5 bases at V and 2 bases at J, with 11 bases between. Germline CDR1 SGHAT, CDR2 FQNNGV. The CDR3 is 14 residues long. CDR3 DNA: TGTGCCAGCAGCCGGACAGCGATCACAGATACGCAGTATTTT. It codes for CASSRTAITDTQYF.

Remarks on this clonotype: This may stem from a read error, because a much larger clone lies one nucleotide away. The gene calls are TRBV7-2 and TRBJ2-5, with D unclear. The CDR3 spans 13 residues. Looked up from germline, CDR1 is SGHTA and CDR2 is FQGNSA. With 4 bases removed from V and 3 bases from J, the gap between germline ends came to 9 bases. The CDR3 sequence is CASSSGHKETQYF. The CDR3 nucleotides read TGTGCCAGCAGCTCAGGCCATAAAGAGACCCAGTACTTC.

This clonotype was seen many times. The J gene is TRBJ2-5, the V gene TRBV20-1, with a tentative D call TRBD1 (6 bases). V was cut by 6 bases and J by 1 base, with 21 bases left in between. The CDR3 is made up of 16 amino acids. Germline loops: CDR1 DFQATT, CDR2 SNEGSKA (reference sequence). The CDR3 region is CSATPSEDSLQETQYF. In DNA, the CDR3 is TGCAGTGCCACTCCATCAGAGGACAGTCTCCAAGAGACCCAGTACTTC.

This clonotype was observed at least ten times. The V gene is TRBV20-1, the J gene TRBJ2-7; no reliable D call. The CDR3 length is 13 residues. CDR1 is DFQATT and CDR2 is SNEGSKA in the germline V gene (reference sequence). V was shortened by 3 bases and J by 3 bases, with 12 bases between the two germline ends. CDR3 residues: CSASTTSNYEQYF. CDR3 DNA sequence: TGCAGTGCTAGCACAACCTCCAACTACGAGCAGTACTTC.

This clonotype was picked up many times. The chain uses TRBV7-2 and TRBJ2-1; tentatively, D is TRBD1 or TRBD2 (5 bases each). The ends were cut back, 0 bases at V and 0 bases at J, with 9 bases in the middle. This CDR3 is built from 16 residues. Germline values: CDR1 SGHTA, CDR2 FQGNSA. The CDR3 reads CASSLAGTGSYNEQFF. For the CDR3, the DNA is TGTGCCAGCAGCTTAGCCGGGACGGGCTCCTACAATGAGCAGTTCTTC. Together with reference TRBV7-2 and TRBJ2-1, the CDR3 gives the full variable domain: GAGVSQSPSNKVTEKGKDVELRCDPISGHTALYWYRQSLGQGLEFLIYFQGNSAPDKSGLPSDRFSAERTGGSVSTLTIQRTQQEDSAVYLCASSLAGTGSYNEQFFGPGTRLTVL.

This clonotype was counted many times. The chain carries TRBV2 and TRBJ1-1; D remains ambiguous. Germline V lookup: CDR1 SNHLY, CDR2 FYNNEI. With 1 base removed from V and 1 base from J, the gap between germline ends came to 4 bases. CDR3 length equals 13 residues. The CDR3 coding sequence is TGTGCCAGCAGTGAAGGCCCGAACACTGAAGCTTTCTTT. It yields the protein CASSEGPNTEAFF.

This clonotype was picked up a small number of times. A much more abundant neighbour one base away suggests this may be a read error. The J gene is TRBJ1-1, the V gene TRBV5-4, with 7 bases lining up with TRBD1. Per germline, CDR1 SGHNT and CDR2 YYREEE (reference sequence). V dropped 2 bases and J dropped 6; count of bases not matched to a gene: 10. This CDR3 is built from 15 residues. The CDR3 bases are TGTGCCAGCAGCTTTCCGGACAGGAGGACTTCTGAAGCTTTCTTT. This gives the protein CASSFPDRRTSEAFF.

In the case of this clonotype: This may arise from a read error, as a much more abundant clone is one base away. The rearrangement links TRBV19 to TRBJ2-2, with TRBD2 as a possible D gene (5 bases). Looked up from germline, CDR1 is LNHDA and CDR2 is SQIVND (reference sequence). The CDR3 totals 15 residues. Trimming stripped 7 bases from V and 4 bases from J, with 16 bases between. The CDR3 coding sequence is TGTGCCAGTACACCACGAAGCCGGGGCACCGGGGAGCTGTTTTTT. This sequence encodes CASTPRSRGTGELFF.

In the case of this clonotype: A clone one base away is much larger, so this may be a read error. The CDR3 DNA sequence: TGTGCCATCAGTCCGGGAAGAACTGGGGCCAACGCCCTGACTTTC. It codes for CAISPGRTGANALTF. The chain combines TRBV10-3 with TRBJ2-6, with D perhaps matching TRBD1 or TRBD2 (5 bases each). The CDR3 sequence is 15 residues long. Germline lookup yields CDR1 ENHRY and CDR2 SYGVKD.

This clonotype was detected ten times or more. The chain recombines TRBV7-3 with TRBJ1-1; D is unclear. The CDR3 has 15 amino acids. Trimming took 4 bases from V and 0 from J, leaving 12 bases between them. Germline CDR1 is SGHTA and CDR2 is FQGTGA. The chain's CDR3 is CASSSQEGVNTEAFF. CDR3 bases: TGTGCCAGCAGCTCGCAGGAGGGAGTGAACACTGAAGCTTTCTTT.

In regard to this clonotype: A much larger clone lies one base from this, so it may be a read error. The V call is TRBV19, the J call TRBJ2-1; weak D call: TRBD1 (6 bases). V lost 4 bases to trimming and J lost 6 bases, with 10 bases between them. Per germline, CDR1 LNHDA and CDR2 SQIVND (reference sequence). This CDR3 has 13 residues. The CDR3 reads CASSTQGGNEQFF. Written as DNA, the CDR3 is TGTGCCAGTAGTACTCAAGGGGGCAATGAGCAGTTCTTC.

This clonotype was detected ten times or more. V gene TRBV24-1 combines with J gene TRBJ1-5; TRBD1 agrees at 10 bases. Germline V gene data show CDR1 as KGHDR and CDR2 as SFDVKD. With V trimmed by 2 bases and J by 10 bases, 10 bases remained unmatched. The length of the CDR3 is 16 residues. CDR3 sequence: CATSDSGTGDLGPQHF. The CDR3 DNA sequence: TGTGCCACCAGTGATTCCGGGACAGGGGATTTAGGCCCCCAGCATTTT.

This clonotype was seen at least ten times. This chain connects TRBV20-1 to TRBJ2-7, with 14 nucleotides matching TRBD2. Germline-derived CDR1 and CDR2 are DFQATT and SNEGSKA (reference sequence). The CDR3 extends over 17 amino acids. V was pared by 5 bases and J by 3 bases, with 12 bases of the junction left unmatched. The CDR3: CSASPETSGRVYYEQYF. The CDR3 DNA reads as TGCAGTGCTTCCCCCGAGACTAGCGGGAGGGTCTACTACGAGCAGTACTTC.

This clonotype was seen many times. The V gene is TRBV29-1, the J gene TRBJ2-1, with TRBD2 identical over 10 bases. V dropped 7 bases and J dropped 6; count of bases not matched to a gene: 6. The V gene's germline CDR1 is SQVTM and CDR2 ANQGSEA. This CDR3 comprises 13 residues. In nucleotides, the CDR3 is TGCAGCGGGTTAGCGGGAGGCACCAATGAGCAGTTCTTC. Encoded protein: CSGLAGGTNEQFF.

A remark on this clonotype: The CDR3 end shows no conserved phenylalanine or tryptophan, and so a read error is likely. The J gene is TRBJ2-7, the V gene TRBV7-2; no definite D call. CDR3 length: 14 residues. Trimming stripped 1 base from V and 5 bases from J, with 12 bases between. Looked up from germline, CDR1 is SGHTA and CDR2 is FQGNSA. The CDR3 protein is CASSLGWRPDEQYL. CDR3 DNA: TGTGCCAGCAGCTTAGGTTGGCGCCCCGACGAGCAGTACCTC.

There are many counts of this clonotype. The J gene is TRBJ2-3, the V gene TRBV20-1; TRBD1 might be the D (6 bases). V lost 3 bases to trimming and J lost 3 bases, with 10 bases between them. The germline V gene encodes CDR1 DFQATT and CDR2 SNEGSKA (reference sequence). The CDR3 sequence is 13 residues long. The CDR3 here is CSARTGGTDTQYF. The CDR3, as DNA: TGCAGTGCTAGGACAGGTGGAACAGATACGCAGTATTTT.

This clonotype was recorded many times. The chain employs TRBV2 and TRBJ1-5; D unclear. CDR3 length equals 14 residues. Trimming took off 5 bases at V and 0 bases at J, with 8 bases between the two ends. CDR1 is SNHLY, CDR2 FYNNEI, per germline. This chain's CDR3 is CASSKQNSNQPQHF. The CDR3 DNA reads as TGTGCCAGCAGTAAACAGAATAGCAATCAGCCCCAGCATTTT.

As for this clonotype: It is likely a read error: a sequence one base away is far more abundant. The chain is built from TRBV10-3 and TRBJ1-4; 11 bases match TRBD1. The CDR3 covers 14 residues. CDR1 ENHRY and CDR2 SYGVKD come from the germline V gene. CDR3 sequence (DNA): TGTGCCATCAGTGAGGGACAGGGGGCAGATACGCGGTATTTT. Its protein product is CAISEGQGADTRYF.